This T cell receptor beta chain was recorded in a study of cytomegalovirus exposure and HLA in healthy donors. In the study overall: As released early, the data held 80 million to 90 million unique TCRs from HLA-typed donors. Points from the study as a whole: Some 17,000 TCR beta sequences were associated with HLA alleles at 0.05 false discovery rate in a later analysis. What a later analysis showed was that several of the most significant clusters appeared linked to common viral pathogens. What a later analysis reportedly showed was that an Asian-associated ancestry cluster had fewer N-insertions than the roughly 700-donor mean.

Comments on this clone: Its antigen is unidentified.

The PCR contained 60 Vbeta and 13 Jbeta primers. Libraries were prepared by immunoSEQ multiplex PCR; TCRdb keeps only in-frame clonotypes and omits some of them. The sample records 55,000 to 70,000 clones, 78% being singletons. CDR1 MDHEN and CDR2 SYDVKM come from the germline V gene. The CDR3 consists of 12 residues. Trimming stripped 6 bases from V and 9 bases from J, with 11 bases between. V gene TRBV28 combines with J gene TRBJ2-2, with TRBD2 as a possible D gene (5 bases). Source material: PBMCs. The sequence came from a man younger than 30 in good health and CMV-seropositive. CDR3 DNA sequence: TGTGCCAGCAGCCGGGGTGCGTGGGAGCTGTTTTTT. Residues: CASSRGAWELFF.